This is a list of T cell receptor beta chains from one sample in a study of vaccination and CD4 T cells after COVID-19. TCRdb re-analysed the PCR reads in MiXCR, keeping a single row per CDR3 protein. This table holds 13,000 to 15,000 distinct CDR3 sequences, about 45% found once. Their recognized antigens are unknown. The sequenced material came from CD4+ T cells from blood, cultured in vitro. The receptors originated from a human donor who had recovered from COVID-19. Both conserved end residues are part of each CDR3. Each record gives: J gene, clone size, D gene, V gene, CDR3 protein, CDR3 DNA. D genes are given only for firm matches. A clone size is listed for some rows: how often the clone was seen (once, few, many), or a class if it is expanded.

J gene: TRBJ1-5; clone size: .; D gene: .; V gene: TRBV19; CDR3 protein: CASTFIYNRRDNQPQHF; CDR3 DNA: TGTGCCAGTACCTTCATTTATAACCGCAGGGACAATCAGCCCCAGCATTTT
J gene: TRBJ2-3; clone size: .; D gene: .; V gene: TRBV9; CDR3 protein: CASSVEVGTDTQYF; CDR3 DNA: TGTGCCAGCAGCGTAGAGGTGGGGACAGATACGCAGTATTTT
J gene: TRBJ2-3; clone size: .; D gene: TRBD2; V gene: TRBV19; CDR3 protein: CASSRLAGRSTDTQYF; CDR3 DNA: TGTGCCAGTAGTAGACTAGCGGGGCGGAGCACAGATACGCAGTATTTT
J gene: TRBJ2-1; clone size: few; D gene: .; V gene: TRBV19; CDR3 protein: CASSIVDNEQFF; CDR3 DNA: TGTGCCAGTAGTATAGTGGACAATGAGCAGTTCTTC
J gene: TRBJ2-3; clone size: .; D gene: .; V gene: TRBV27; CDR3 protein: CASSSIFTDTQYF; CDR3 DNA: TGTGCCAGCAGTTCCATCTTCACAGATACGCAGTATTTT
J gene: TRBJ1-1; clone size: .; D gene: .; V gene: TRBV12-3/TRBV12-4; CDR3 protein: CASSPGTVGVVVF; CDR3 DNA: TGTGCCAGCAGTCCGGGGACTGTTGGAGTTGTGGTCTTT
J gene: TRBJ2-3; clone size: .; D gene: TRBD2; V gene: TRBV18; CDR3 protein: CASSPRRLAGGTDTQYF; CDR3 DNA: TGTGCCAGCTCACCACGCAGACTAGCGGGGGGGACAGATACGCAGTATTTT
J gene: TRBJ1-4; clone size: .; D gene: .; V gene: TRBV10-3; CDR3 protein: CAISDGDLKLFF; CDR3 DNA: TGTGCCATCAGTGACGGGGACTTGAAACTGTTTTTT
J gene: TRBJ1-1; clone size: .; D gene: TRBD1; V gene: TRBV12-3/TRBV12-4; CDR3 protein: CASSFGDRGSAFF; CDR3 DNA: TGTGCCAGCAGTTTCGGGGACAGGGGTTCGGCTTTCTTT
J gene: TRBJ1-6; clone size: .; D gene: TRBD1; V gene: TRBV4-3; CDR3 protein: CASSQDRGFAQGNSPLHF; CDR3 DNA: TGCGCCAGCAGCCAAGATCGAGGTTTCGCACAGGGGAATTCACCCCTCCACTTT
J gene: TRBJ2-3; clone size: few; D gene: TRBD2; V gene: TRBV20-1; CDR3 protein: CSARERTSGVSSTDTQYF; CDR3 DNA: TGCAGTGCTAGAGAACGGACTAGCGGGGTCTCAAGCACAGATACGCAGTATTTT
J gene: TRBJ2-7; clone size: .; D gene: .; V gene: TRBV30; CDR3 protein: CAWRPPVSYEQYF; CDR3 DNA: TGTGCCTGGAGGCCACCAGTCTCCTACGAGCAGTACTTC
J gene: TRBJ2-1; clone size: .; D gene: TRBD1; V gene: TRBV7-2; CDR3 protein: CASSLAADRVNEQFF; CDR3 DNA: TGTGCCAGCAGCTTAGCAGCGGACAGGGTCAATGAGCAGTTCTTC
J gene: TRBJ1-2; clone size: few; D gene: .; V gene: TRBV6-5; CDR3 protein: CASSSAGGQENNYGYTF; CDR3 DNA: TGTGCCAGCAGTTCCGCGGGGGGCCAAGAGAACAACTATGGCTACACCTTC
J gene: TRBJ2-2; clone size: few; D gene: .; V gene: TRBV5-6; CDR3 protein: CASSTGSYTGELFF; CDR3 DNA: TGTGCCAGCAGTACCGGGAGCTACACCGGGGAGCTGTTTTTT
J gene: TRBJ1-2; clone size: few; D gene: TRBD1; V gene: TRBV27; CDR3 protein: CASSLIGGQGTYGYTF; CDR3 DNA: TGTGCCAGCAGTTTAATCGGAGGACAGGGGACCTATGGCTACACCTTC
J gene: TRBJ2-7; clone size: few; D gene: .; V gene: TRBV24-1; CDR3 protein: CATSDFRQASSYEQYF; CDR3 DNA: TGTGCCACCAGTGATTTCCGACAGGCAAGCTCCTACGAGCAGTACTTC
J gene: TRBJ2-7; clone size: .; D gene: .; V gene: TRBV24-1; CDR3 protein: CATSDFQGSEQYF; CDR3 DNA: TGTGCCACCAGTGATTTTCAGGGGAGCGAGCAGTACTTC
J gene: TRBJ2-5; clone size: .; D gene: .; V gene: TRBV7-3; CDR3 protein: CASSLSRIETQYF; CDR3 DNA: TGTGCCAGCAGCTTATCTAGGATAGAGACCCAGTACTTC
J gene: TRBJ1-2; clone size: once; D gene: .; V gene: TRBV12-3/TRBV12-4; CDR3 protein: CASTINSDYTF; CDR3 DNA: TGTGCCAGCACAATCAATTCTGACTACACCTTC
J gene: TRBJ2-4; clone size: .; D gene: TRBD2; V gene: TRBV6-1; CDR3 protein: CASRAEREGLNIQYF; CDR3 DNA: TGTGCCAGCCGTGCCGAGCGGGAGGGCCTCAACATTCAGTACTTC
J gene: TRBJ1-2; clone size: large; D gene: .; V gene: TRBV12-3/TRBV12-4; CDR3 protein: CASSLAGGSLQGYTF; CDR3 DNA: TGTGCCAGCAGTTTAGCGGGGGGGTCTCTTCAGGGCTACACCTTC
J gene: TRBJ2-3; clone size: .; D gene: .; V gene: TRBV20-1; CDR3 protein: CSARGSYPRGDTQYF; CDR3 DNA: TGCAGTGCTAGAGGTAGCTACCCAAGAGGGGATACGCAGTATTTT
J gene: TRBJ1-2; clone size: few; D gene: .; V gene: TRBV7-8; CDR3 protein: CASSSAGAGGYTF; CDR3 DNA: TGTGCCAGCAGCTCAGCGGGGGCAGGTGGCTACACCTTC
J gene: TRBJ1-2; clone size: .; D gene: .; V gene: TRBV6-1; CDR3 protein: CASSELRITGYTF; CDR3 DNA: TGTGCCAGCAGTGAGCTAAGGATTACTGGCTACACCTTC
J gene: TRBJ2-7; clone size: few; D gene: .; V gene: TRBV6-1; CDR3 protein: CASRGPSYSYEQYF; CDR3 DNA: TGTGCCAGCAGGGGTCCTTCTTACTCCTACGAGCAGTACTTC
J gene: TRBJ1-2; clone size: few; D gene: TRBD1; V gene: TRBV23-1; CDR3 protein: CASSQSGTGAPNYGYTF; CDR3 DNA: TGCGCCAGCAGTCAATCGGGGACAGGGGCTCCCAACTATGGCTACACCTTC
J gene: TRBJ1-1; clone size: few; D gene: .; V gene: TRBV6-1; CDR3 protein: CASSGNTGNTEAFF; CDR3 DNA: TGTGCCAGCAGTGGTAATACAGGGAACACTGAAGCTTTCTTT
J gene: TRBJ2-7; clone size: .; D gene: TRBD1; V gene: TRBV5-1; CDR3 protein: CASQTLPGQQYEQYF; CDR3 DNA: TGCGCCAGCCAAACCCTTCCGGGACAGCAATACGAGCAGTACTTC
J gene: TRBJ2-4; clone size: .; D gene: TRBD1; V gene: TRBV7-2; CDR3 protein: CASSLGPPGQGTEGIQYF; CDR3 DNA: TGTGCCAGCAGCTTAGGTCCCCCGGGACAGGGAACCGAAGGCATTCAGTACTTC
J gene: TRBJ1-5; clone size: .; D gene: .; V gene: TRBV18; CDR3 protein: CASSSSGAGSNQPQHF; CDR3 DNA: TGTGCCAGCTCAAGTTCAGGGGCCGGGAGCAATCAGCCCCAGCATTTT
J gene: TRBJ2-3; clone size: .; D gene: TRBD2; V gene: TRBV6-5; CDR3 protein: CASSSSSGGAPQVADTQYF; CDR3 DNA: TGTGCCAGCAGTTCGTCTAGCGGGGGGGCCCCTCAGGTCGCAGATACGCAGTATTTT
J gene: TRBJ1-1; clone size: few; D gene: .; V gene: TRBV19; CDR3 protein: CASSPTGRRTEAFF; CDR3 DNA: TGTGCCAGTAGTCCAACGGGCAGGCGCACTGAAGCTTTCTTT
J gene: TRBJ1-6; clone size: .; D gene: TRBD1; V gene: TRBV6-1; CDR3 protein: CASSEVEIGTGKSPLHF; CDR3 DNA: TGTGCCAGCAGTGAAGTTGAAATCGGGACAGGGAAATCACCCCTCCACTTT
J gene: TRBJ2-7; clone size: .; D gene: .; V gene: TRBV7-2; CDR3 protein: CASSLGRQEQYF; CDR3 DNA: TGTGCCAGCAGCTTAGGACGGCAAGAGCAGTACTTC
J gene: TRBJ1-2; clone size: .; D gene: TRBD1; V gene: TRBV5-4; CDR3 protein: CASSHRDSDYGYTF; CDR3 DNA: TGTGCCAGCAGCCACCGGGACAGCGACTATGGCTACACCTTC
J gene: TRBJ2-7; clone size: .; D gene: TRBD1; V gene: TRBV7-2; CDR3 protein: CASSSSGTGRHEQYF; CDR3 DNA: TGTGCCAGCAGCTCATCCGGGACAGGGCGACACGAGCAGTACTTC
J gene: TRBJ1-2; clone size: few; D gene: TRBD1; V gene: TRBV6-1; CDR3 protein: CASSARTGLNYGYTF; CDR3 DNA: TGTGCCAGCAGTGCCCGGACAGGTCTTAACTATGGCTACACCTTC
J gene: TRBJ2-1; clone size: .; D gene: .; V gene: TRBV7-9; CDR3 protein: CASSLSGELWNEQFF; CDR3 DNA: TGTGCCAGCAGCTTATCGGGAGAACTTTGGAATGAGCAGTTCTTC
J gene: TRBJ2-2; clone size: few; D gene: TRBD1; V gene: TRBV24-1; CDR3 protein: CATSEGTGRVGELFF; CDR3 DNA: TGTGCCACCAGTGAGGGGACAGGGCGGGTCGGGGAGCTGTTTTTT
J gene: TRBJ1-6; clone size: .; D gene: TRBD1; V gene: TRBV5-1; CDR3 protein: CASSLNTLGQSYNSPLHF; CDR3 DNA: TGCGCCAGCAGCTTAAATACCCTGGGACAGAGCTATAATTCACCCCTCCACTTT
J gene: TRBJ2-7; clone size: .; D gene: TRBD1; V gene: TRBV6-1; CDR3 protein: CASSRTGGTEQYF; CDR3 DNA: TGTGCCAGCAGTCGGACAGGGGGGACCGAGCAGTACTTC
J gene: TRBJ1-4; clone size: .; D gene: .; V gene: TRBV7-2; CDR3 protein: CASSLEAALTNEKLFF; CDR3 DNA: TGTGCCAGCAGCTTGGAGGCGGCTTTAACTAATGAAAAACTGTTTTTT
J gene: TRBJ2-5; clone size: .; D gene: .; V gene: TRBV12-3/TRBV12-4; CDR3 protein: CASSPGGFQETQYF; CDR3 DNA: TGTGCCAGCAGTCCCGGGGGATTCCAAGAGACCCAGTACTTC
J gene: TRBJ2-7; clone size: .; D gene: TRBD2; V gene: TRBV20-1; CDR3 protein: CSARQRRGLAVEQYF; CDR3 DNA: TGCAGTGCTAGACAGCGCCGGGGACTAGCGGTCGAGCAGTACTTC
J gene: TRBJ1-6; clone size: few; D gene: .; V gene: TRBV27; CDR3 protein: CASSPYNSPLHF; CDR3 DNA: TGTGCCAGCAGTCCGTATAATTCACCCCTCCACTTT
J gene: TRBJ2-1; clone size: .; D gene: TRBD1; V gene: TRBV5-1; CDR3 protein: CASSWTGQYSYNEQFF; CDR3 DNA: TGCGCCAGCAGCTGGACGGGACAGTACTCCTACAATGAGCAGTTCTTC
J gene: TRBJ2-5; clone size: .; D gene: .; V gene: TRBV7-2; CDR3 protein: CASSLEVDTRSQYF; CDR3 DNA: TGTGCCAGCAGCTTAGAGGTTGATACAAGATCCCAGTACTTC
J gene: TRBJ1-1; clone size: .; D gene: .; V gene: TRBV20-1; CDR3 protein: CSVGSQGTVLGAFF; CDR3 DNA: TGCAGTGTTGGCTCTCAGGGGACCGTCCTCGGGGCTTTCTTT
J gene: TRBJ2-4; clone size: .; D gene: TRBD2; V gene: TRBV7-2; CDR3 protein: CASSFAGGLSKNIQYF; CDR3 DNA: TGTGCCAGCAGCTTCGCGGGGGGGCTCTCCAAAAACATTCAGTACTTC
J gene: TRBJ2-7; clone size: .; D gene: TRBD2; V gene: TRBV20-1; CDR3 protein: CSARKSGLGYEQYF; CDR3 DNA: TGCAGTGCTAGAAAGTCCGGACTAGGGTACGAGCAGTACTTC
J gene: TRBJ1-4; clone size: few; D gene: TRBD1; V gene: TRBV20-1; CDR3 protein: CIVGQGEKLFF; CDR3 DNA: TGCATAGTTGGACAGGGAGAGAAACTGTTTTTT
J gene: TRBJ1-2; clone size: once; D gene: TRBD1; V gene: TRBV20-1; CDR3 protein: CSAEDRGRLYGYTF; CDR3 DNA: TGCAGTGCTGAGGACAGGGGGCGCCTCTATGGCTACACCTTC
J gene: TRBJ2-2; clone size: .; D gene: TRBD2; V gene: TRBV10-3; CDR3 protein: CAISEEGLAGSGELFF; CDR3 DNA: TGTGCCATCAGTGAGGAGGGACTAGCGGGGTCCGGGGAGCTGTTTTTT
J gene: TRBJ1-6; clone size: few; D gene: .; V gene: TRBV20-1; CDR3 protein: CSARGRSSPLHF; CDR3 DNA: TGCAGTGCTAGGGGGAGGAGTTCACCCCTCCACTTT
J gene: TRBJ2-3; clone size: .; D gene: TRBD2; V gene: TRBV7-2; CDR3 protein: CASSPRVAGGSTDTQYF; CDR3 DNA: TGTGCCAGCAGCCCTAGGGTAGCGGGGGGTAGCACAGATACGCAGTATTTT
J gene: TRBJ2-2; clone size: few; D gene: .; V gene: TRBV15; CDR3 protein: CATSRDRGAPGELFF; CDR3 DNA: TGTGCCACCAGCAGAGATAGGGGCGCTCCCGGGGAGCTGTTTTTT
J gene: TRBJ1-1; clone size: .; D gene: .; V gene: TRBV6-2/TRBV6-3; CDR3 protein: CASSFQSNTEAFF; CDR3 DNA: TGTGCCAGCAGTTTCCAGAGTAACACTGAAGCTTTCTTT
J gene: TRBJ1-5; clone size: .; D gene: .; V gene: TRBV11-2; CDR3 protein: CASSPGASEPQHF; CDR3 DNA: TGTGCCAGCAGCCCAGGGGCGTCGGAGCCCCAGCATTTT
J gene: TRBJ1-2; clone size: .; D gene: .; V gene: TRBV5-1; CDR3 protein: CASSPDTSGLYNGYTF; CDR3 DNA: TGCGCCAGCAGCCCCGATACGTCAGGTCTCTATAATGGCTACACCTTC